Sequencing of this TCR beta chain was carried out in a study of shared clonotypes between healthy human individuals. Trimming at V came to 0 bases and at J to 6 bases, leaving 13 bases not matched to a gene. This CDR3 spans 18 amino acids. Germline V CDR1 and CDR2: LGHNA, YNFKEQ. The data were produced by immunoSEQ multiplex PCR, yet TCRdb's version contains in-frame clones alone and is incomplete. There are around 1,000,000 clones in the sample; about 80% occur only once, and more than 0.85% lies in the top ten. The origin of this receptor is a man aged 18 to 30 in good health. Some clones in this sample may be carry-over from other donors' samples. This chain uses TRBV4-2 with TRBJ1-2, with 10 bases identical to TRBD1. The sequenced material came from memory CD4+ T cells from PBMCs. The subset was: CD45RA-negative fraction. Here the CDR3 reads CASSQEWGQTGGGNGYTF. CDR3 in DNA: TGTGCCAGCAGCCAAGAATGGGGCCAGACAGGGGGCGGAAATGGCTACACCTTC.